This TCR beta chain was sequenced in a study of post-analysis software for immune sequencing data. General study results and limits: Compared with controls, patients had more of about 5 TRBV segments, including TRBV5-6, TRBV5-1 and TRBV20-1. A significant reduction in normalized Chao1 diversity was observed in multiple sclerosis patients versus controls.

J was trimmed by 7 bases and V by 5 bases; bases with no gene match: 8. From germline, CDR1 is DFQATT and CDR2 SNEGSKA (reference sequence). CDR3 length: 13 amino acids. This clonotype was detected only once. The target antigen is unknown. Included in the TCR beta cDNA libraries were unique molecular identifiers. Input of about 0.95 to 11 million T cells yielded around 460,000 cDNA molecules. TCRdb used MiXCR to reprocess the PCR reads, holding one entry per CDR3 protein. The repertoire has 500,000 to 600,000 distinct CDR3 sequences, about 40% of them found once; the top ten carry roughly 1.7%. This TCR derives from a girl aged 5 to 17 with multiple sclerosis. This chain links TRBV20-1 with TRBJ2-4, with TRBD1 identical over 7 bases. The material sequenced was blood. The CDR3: CSAPDRAKNIQYF. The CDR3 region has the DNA TGCAGTGCTCCCGACAGGGCTAAGAACATTCAGTACTTC.